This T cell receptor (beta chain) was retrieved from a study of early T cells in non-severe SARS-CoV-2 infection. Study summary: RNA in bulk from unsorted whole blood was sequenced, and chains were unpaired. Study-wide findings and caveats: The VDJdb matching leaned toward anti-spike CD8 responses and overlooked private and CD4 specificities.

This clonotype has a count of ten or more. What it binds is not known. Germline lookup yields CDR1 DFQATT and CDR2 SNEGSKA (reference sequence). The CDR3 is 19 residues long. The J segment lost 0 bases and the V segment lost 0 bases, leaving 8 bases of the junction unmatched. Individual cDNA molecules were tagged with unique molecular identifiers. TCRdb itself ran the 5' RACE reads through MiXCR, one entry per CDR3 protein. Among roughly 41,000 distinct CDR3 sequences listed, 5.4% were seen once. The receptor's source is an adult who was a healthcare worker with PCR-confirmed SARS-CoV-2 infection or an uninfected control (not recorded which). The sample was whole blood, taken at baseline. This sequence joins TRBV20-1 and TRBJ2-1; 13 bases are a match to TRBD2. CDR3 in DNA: TGCAGTGCTAGAGATGGGGTACTAGCGGGAGGGGCCTCCTACAATGAGCAGTTCTTC. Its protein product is CSARDGVLAGGASYNEQFF.